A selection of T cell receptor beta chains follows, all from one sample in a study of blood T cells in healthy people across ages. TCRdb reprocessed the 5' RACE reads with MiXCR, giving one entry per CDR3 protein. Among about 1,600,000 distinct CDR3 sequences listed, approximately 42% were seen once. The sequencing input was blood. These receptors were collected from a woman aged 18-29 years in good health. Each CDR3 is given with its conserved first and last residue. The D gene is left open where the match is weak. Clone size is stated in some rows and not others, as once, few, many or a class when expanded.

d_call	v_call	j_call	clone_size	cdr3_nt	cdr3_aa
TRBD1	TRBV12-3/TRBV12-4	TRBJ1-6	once	TGTGCCACCTCCGCAGGGGGCAATTCACCCCTCCACTTT	CATSAGGNSPLHF
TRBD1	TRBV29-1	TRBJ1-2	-	TGCAGCGTTGTTTCAGTGACAGGGGATCATGGCTACACCTTC	CSVVSVTGDHGYTF
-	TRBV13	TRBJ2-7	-	TGTGCCAGCTCCCTCCGGCGGGAAGGTTACGAGCAGTACTTC	CASSLRREGYEQYF
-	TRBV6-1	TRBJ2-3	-	TGTGCCAGCAGTGAATTTTTGGCGGGGGCGCGAGATAGGCCAGATACGCAGTATTTT	CASSEFLAGARDRPDTQYF
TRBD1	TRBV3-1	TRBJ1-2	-	TGTGCCAGCAGCCGATCTATCCAGGGGGCTGGGGGCTACACCTTC	CASSRSIQGAGGYTF
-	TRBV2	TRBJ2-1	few	TGTGCCAGCTGGGGTAAAGAGCAGTTCTTC	CASWGKEQFF
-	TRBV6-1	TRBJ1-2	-	TGTGCCAACAGTGAAAACATGGCGGCGGTCTATGGCTACACCTTC	CANSENMAAVYGYTF
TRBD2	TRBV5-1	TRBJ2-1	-	TGCGCCAGCAGCTTTAACAGCGGGACGACCGATGAGCAGTTCTTC	CASSFNSGTTDEQFF
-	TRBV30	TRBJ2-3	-	TGTGCCTGGACTACCCCACTAAGAGATACGCAGTATTTT	CAWTTPLRDTQYF
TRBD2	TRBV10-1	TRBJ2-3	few	TGCGCCAGCAGTGGGGTCGGTAGCGGGAGTGGGGGCACAGATACGCAGTATTTT	CASSGVGSGSGGTDTQYF
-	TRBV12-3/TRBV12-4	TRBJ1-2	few	TGTGCCAGCAGTTTTGGGGACAACAAAAGGCGGGGCTACACCTTC	CASSFGDNKRRGYTF
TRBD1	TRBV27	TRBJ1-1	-	TGTGCCAGCAGTTTAGAACCCCGGGCAGGGGGCGCGCACACTGAAGCTTTCTTT	CASSLEPRAGGAHTEAFF
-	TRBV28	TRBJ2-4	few	TGTGCCAGCACAACGTTAGGTGGGGGGAATCTAGCCAAAAACATTCAGTACTTC	CASTTLGGGNLAKNIQYF
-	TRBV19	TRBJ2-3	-	TGTGCCAGTAGTACCCGAGACACAGATACGCAGTATTTT	CASSTRDTDTQYF
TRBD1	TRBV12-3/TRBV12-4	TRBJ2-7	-	TGTGCCAGCAGTCAAAGACAGGGGGAGTCCTACGAGCAGTACTTC	CASSQRQGESYEQYF
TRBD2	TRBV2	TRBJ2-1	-	TGTGCCAGCAGTGAATCGGGGCTAGCGGGGTTCCCTCGGCAGTTCTTC	CASSESGLAGFPRQFF
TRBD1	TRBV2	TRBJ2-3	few	TGTGCCAGCACCGGTCAGGGGGTCACAGATACGCAGTATTTT	CASTGQGVTDTQYF
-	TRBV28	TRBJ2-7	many	TGTGCCAGCAGGGCCGCGGGGCTCGGCTACGAGCAGTACTTC	CASRAAGLGYEQYF
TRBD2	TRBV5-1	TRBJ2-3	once	TGCGCCAGCAGCCCGCTAGCGGGGGCCCCGGCCACGCAGTATTTT	CASSPLAGAPATQYF
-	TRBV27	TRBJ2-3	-	TGTGCCAGCAGGTACTCCGGGCTCGGCTGGGGCACAGATACGCAGTATTTT	CASRYSGLGWGTDTQYF
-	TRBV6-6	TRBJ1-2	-	TGTGCCAGCAGTTTGATGAGGGCGGCCCCTTCTAACTATGGCTACACCTTC	CASSLMRAAPSNYGYTF
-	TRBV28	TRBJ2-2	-	TGTGCCAGCAGTTTCGTGGCCGGGGAGCTGTTTTTT	CASSFVAGELFF
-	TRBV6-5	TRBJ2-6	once	TGTGCCAGCAGTTACGATACAGGGTCTGGGGCCAACGTCCCGACTTTC	CASSYDTGSGANVPTF
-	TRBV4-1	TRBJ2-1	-	TGCGCCAGCAGCCCTCCAACGGGCAGGGGCAATGAGCAGTTCTTC	CASSPPTGRGNEQFF
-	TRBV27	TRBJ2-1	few	TGTGCCAGCAGAAGAAGGACGCTTGATGAGCAGTTCTTC	CASRRRTLDEQFF
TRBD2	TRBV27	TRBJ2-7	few	TGTGCCAGCAGTTCCCGGACTAGCGAGCAGTACTTC	CASSSRTSEQYF
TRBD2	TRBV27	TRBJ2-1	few	TGTGCCAGCGGAGCGTCGGGACTAGGAATTGGTGAGCAGTTCTTC	CASGASGLGIGEQFF
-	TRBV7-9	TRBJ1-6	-	TGTGCCAGCAGCTTCCCGGCAAGGGGGGTTTCACCCCTCCACTTT	CASSFPARGVSPLHF
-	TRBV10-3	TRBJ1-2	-	TGTGCCATCAGTGAGGAGGGTAACTATGACTACACCTTC	CAISEEGNYDYTF
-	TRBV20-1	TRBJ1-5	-	TGCAGTGCTAGAGATCTGAGGGCAGGAAGGGGTCCCCAGCATTTT	CSARDLRAGRGPQHF
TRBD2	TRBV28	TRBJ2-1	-	TGTGCCAGCAGTACACCCCAACTAGCGGGGGCCCACTCCTACAATGAGCAGTTCTTC	CASSTPQLAGAHSYNEQFF
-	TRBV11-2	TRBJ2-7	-	TGTGCCAGCAGCTTAGATCCGATATCCCCTAGCGACTCCTACGAGCAGTACTTC	CASSLDPISPSDSYEQYF
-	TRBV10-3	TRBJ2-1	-	TGTGCCATCAGTGACGGACCAGACAATGAGCAGTTCTTC	CAISDGPDNEQFF
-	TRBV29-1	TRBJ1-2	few	TGCAGCGTTCCACAGGGTGGCTATGGCTACACCTTC	CSVPQGGYGYTF
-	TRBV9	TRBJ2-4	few	TGTGCCAGCAGCGAGAGCCCTCACGGCAACAAAAACATTCAGTACTTC	CASSESPHGNKNIQYF
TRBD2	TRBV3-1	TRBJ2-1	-	TGTGCCAGCAGCCAAGAAGGGGCTAGCGGATACAATGAGCAGTTCTTC	CASSQEGASGYNEQFF
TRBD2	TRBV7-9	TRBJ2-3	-	TGTGCCAGCAGCTTAGGACTAGCGGGAGATGTGGATACGCAGTATTTT	CASSLGLAGDVDTQYF
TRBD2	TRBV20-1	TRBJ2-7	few	TGCAGTGCTGGAAGGACTAGCGGGGGGGCCCAATACGAGCAGTACTTC	CSAGRTSGGAQYEQYF
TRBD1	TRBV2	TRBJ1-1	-	TGTGCCAGCGATACCGGGACAGGGAACACTGAAGCTTTCTTT	CASDTGTGNTEAFF
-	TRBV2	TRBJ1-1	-	TGTGCCAGCAGTGAAGCCTGGTTGAACACTGAAGCTTTCTTT	CASSEAWLNTEAFF
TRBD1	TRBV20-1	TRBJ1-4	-	TGCAGTGCTAGGTCCGGGACAGCCGATGAAAAACTGTTTTTT	CSARSGTADEKLFF
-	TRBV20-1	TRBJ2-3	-	TGCAGTGCTGATCCAGAGAGCACAGATACGCAGTATTTT	CSADPESTDTQYF
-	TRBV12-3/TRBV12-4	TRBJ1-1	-	TGTGCCAGCAGCAAGGACACCTTGGTTCGAGCTTTCTTT	CASSKDTLVRAFF
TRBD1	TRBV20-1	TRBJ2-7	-	TGCAGTGCCACGAGACAGGGTAGCGAGCAGTACTTC	CSATRQGSEQYF
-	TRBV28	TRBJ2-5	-	TGTGCCAGCAGTTTATTCGACAGGGGAGCGGGAGAGCAGTACTTC	CASSLFDRGAGEQYF
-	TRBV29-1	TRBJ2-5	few	TGCAGCGTTGTCATTGGGGGGCGCGTCGAGACCCAGTACTTC	CSVVIGGRVETQYF
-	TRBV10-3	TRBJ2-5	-	TGTGCCATCAGTGACTTCCCTAACAATGAGCAGTACTTC	CAISDFPNNEQYF
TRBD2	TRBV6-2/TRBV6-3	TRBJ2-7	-	TGTGCCAGCAGTTACGCCGACAAGCGGGGGTATTCCTACGAGCAGTACTTC	CASSYADKRGYSYEQYF
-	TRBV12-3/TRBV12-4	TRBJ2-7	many	TGTGCCAGCAGCTTTTCCCGATCCTCCTACGAGCAGTACTTC	CASSFSRSSYEQYF
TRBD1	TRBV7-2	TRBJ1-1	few	TGTGCCAGCAGCTTATCGGCTCCCGGGGACAGGGCTTTTAACACTGAAGCTTTCTTT	CASSLSAPGDRAFNTEAFF
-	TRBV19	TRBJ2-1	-	TGTGCCACCCAATTGGGGGGCTCCTACAATGAGCAGTTCTTC	CATQLGGSYNEQFF
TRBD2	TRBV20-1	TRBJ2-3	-	TGCAGTGCGCCGGGACTAGCGACTACAGATACGCAGTATTTT	CSAPGLATTDTQYF
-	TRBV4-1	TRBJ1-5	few	TGCGCCAGCAGTCGTAACAGTGGGAGCAATCAGCCCCAGCATTTT	CASSRNSGSNQPQHF
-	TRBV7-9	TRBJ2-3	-	TGTGCCAGCGGATACCAAGGGAGCACAGATACGCAGTATTTT	CASGYQGSTDTQYF
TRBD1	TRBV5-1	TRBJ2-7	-	TGCGCCAGCAGCTTGCTGGGACAGAGAGCCTACGGGCAGTACTTC	CASSLLGQRAYGQYF
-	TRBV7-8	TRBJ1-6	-	TGTGCCAGCAGCTTAGCCTTCAAGGGTGACCGCTCACCCCTCCACTTT	CASSLAFKGDRSPLHF
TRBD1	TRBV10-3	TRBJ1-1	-	TGTGCCATCACCAGGGACAGGTCGGACACTGAAGCTTTCTTT	CAITRDRSDTEAFF
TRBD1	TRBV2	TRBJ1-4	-	TGTGCCAGGGCCGGGACAGCCACTAATGAAAAACTGTTTTTT	CARAGTATNEKLFF
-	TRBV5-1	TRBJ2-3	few	TGCGCCAGCAGCTTCTCTGTGGCGAGGACAGATACGCAGTATTTT	CASSFSVARTDTQYF
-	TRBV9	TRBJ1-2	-	TGTGCCAGCAGCGTAGAAGCAGGGAATAACTATGGCTACACCTTC	CASSVEAGNNYGYTF